These 27 T cell receptor beta chains came from one sample sequenced in a study of blood T cell repertoires in COVID-19. Profiling relied on immunoSEQ multiplex PCR, and the TCRdb table lists in-frame clones only, not all of them. Here the sample spans 180,000 or so clones, about 85% being singletons. The sequencing input was peripheral blood. Receptor source: a man aged 55 to 70 who had recovered from COVID-19.

This rearrangement joins TRBV19 to TRBJ1-1; TRBD1 is a possible D gene (5 bases). The CDR3 contains 13 residues. Germline CDR1 reads LNHDA; CDR2 reads SQIVND (reference sequence). Trimming stripped 3 bases from V and 5 bases from J, with 10 bases between. This CDR3 reads CASSMRQGTEAFF. The CDR3 bases are TGTGCCAGTAGTATGCGTCAGGGAACTGAAGCTTTCTTT.

V is TRBV19 and J is TRBJ1-2, with a possible D match to TRBD1 (6 bases). The ends were cut back, 8 bases at V and 1 base at J, with 14 bases in the middle. Germline CDR1 and CDR2: LNHDA and SQIVND (reference sequence). There are 14 residues in the CDR3. CDR3 sequence: CASARDNVNYGYTF. CDR3 DNA: TGTGCCAGTGCTCGGGACAATGTTAACTATGGCTACACCTTC. The full variable domain, in which reference TRBV19 and TRBJ1-2 provide the parts outside the CDR3, is DGGITQSPKYLFRKEGQNVTLSCEQNLNHDAMYWYRQDPGQGLRLIYYSQIVNDFQKGDIAEGYSVSREKKESFPLTVTSAQKNPTAFYLCASARDNVNYGYTFGSGTRLTVV.

This clone was counted once. The CDR3 region has the DNA TGCGCCAGCAGCTTGGTGACAGGGGGGGCCTACGAGCAGTACTTC. Its protein product is CASSLVTGGAYEQYF. V is TRBV5-1 and J is TRBJ2-7; TRBD1 aligns across 9 bases. This CDR3 has 15 amino acids. V dropped 0 bases and J dropped 2; count of bases not matched to a gene: 3. Germline loops: CDR1 SGHRS, CDR2 YFSETQ. Full variable domain (remainder filled in from reference TRBV5-1 and TRBJ2-7): KAGVTQTPRYLIKTRGQQVTLSCSPISGHRSVSWYQQTPGQGLQFLFEYFSETQRNKGNFPGRFSGRQFSNSRSEMNVSTLELGDSALYLCASSLVTGGAYEQYFGPGTRLTVT.

J is TRBJ1-4 and V is TRBV27; 7 bases are a match to TRBD1. The V gene's germline CDR1 is MNHEY and CDR2 SMNVEV (reference sequence). The CDR3 extends over 14 amino acids. J lost 7 bases, V lost 3 bases, and 5 bases had no gene match. The DNA for the CDR3 is TGTGCCAGCAGTTTGCAGGGGGTGGGTGAAAAACTGTTTTTT. Amino acids: CASSLQGVGEKLFF.

This chain connects TRBV18 to TRBJ2-5; 8 nucleotides agree with TRBD2. Germline V gene sequence: CDR1 KGHSH, CDR2 LQKENI. V lost 2 bases to trimming and J lost 2 bases; unmatched junction nucleotides: 22. This CDR3 has 21 residues. CDR3 nucleotide sequence: TGTGCCAGCTCACCATCTGGGGCAGTTCGACCGGGACTAGGAAATCAAGAGACCCAGTACTTC. Translation gives CASSPSGAVRPGLGNQETQYF.

V usage is TRBV3-1 (or the pseudogene TRBV3-2) and J usage is TRBJ2-3; 7 nucleotides match TRBD1. The J segment lost 2 bases and the V segment lost 4 bases, leaving 6 bases of the junction unmatched. CDR1 and CDR2 (germline): LGHDT, YNNKEL (reference sequence). This CDR3 comprises 15 residues. The DNA for the CDR3 is TGTGCCAGCAGCCGCCAGACAGGGTTCACAGATACGCAGTATTTT. Protein product: CASSRQTGFTDTQYF.

The chain links TRBV5-1 to TRBJ2-3; D is unresolved. Germline CDR1 reads SGHRS; CDR2 reads YFSETQ. The CDR3 has 14 residues. V was cut by 5 bases and J by 0 bases, with 10 bases left in between. In DNA form, the CDR3 reads TGCGCCAGCAGTCCTGAGAAGAGCACAGATACGCAGTATTTT. This translates into CASSPEKSTDTQYF.

The chain uses TRBV11-3 and TRBJ2-1; tentatively, D is TRBD2 (6 bases). The germline V gene encodes CDR1 SGHNT and CDR2 YENEEA. The CDR3 contains 15 residues. V lost 4 bases and J 4 bases, leaving 14 bases between the germline ends. The CDR3 DNA reads TGTGCCAGCAGCTCAGGGAGGAGCGGTTACAATGAGCAGTTCTTC. Translation gives CASSSGRSGYNEQFF.

V usage is TRBV27 and J usage is TRBJ2-3; TRBD1 matches 8 bases. The CDR3 spans 17 residues. Germline V gives CDR1 MNHEY, CDR2 SMNVEV (reference sequence). J gave up 2 bases and V 3 bases, and 10 bases lay outside the gene matches. The CDR3 bases are TGTGCCAGCAGTTTGGGTGACAGGGGATCAGTCACAGATACGCAGTATTTT. Its protein is CASSLGDRGSVTDTQYF.

The chain joins TRBV5-1 to TRBJ2-1; TRBD2 matches 13 bases. The germline V gene has CDR1 SGHRS and CDR2 YFSETQ. The junction had 5 bases not matched to a gene; V was cut back by 0 bases and J by 8 bases. The CDR3 consists of 16 residues. The CDR3 loop reads CASSLGGTSGAHEQFF. The CDR3 nucleotides are TGCGCCAGCAGCTTGGGGGGGACTAGCGGGGCACATGAGCAGTTCTTC.

This clone has a single count. The chain combines TRBV24-1 with TRBJ1-1; D ambiguous. Between the trimmed V and J ends, which lost 3 bases and 4 bases, there was a span of 11 bases. The germline CDR1 and CDR2 sequences are KGHDR and SFDVKD. CDR3 length: 14 amino acids. The CDR3 is CATSDAGKGTEAFF. Written as DNA, the CDR3 is TGTGCCACCAGTGATGCCGGGAAGGGCACTGAAGCTTTCTTT.

The J gene is TRBJ1-6, the V gene TRBV6-1; no reliable D call. The CDR3 sequence is 13 residues long. V was clipped by 1 base and J by 11 bases, with 9 bases between them. Germline V gene lookup returns CDR1 MNHNS and CDR2 SASEGT. The CDR3 here is CASSEVGVAPLHF. DNA of the CDR3: TGTGCCAGCAGTGAAGTGGGAGTTGCACCCCTCCACTTT.

The chain couples TRBV9 to TRBJ2-3; 7 positions match TRBD1. The V gene's germline CDR1 is SGDLS and CDR2 YYNGEE. J gave up 0 bases and V 4 bases, and 8 bases lay outside the gene matches. CDR3 length equals 16 residues. The CDR3 spells CASSIDTGDSTDTQYF. DNA for the CDR3: TGTGCCAGCAGCATAGACACAGGGGATAGCACAGATACGCAGTATTTT.

Here the CDR3 reads CASSQLQGGPGELFF. The CDR3 DNA reads as TGCGCCAGCAGCCAACTGCAGGGAGGTCCCGGGGAGCTGTTTTTT. The chain has TRBV4-3 and TRBJ2-2; tentatively, D is TRBD2 (6 bases). V lost 2 bases and J lost 6, with 13 bases in between. The CDR3 consists of 15 residues. Germline CDR1 and CDR2: LGHNA and YSLEER.

This clone was seen once. This rearrangement joins TRBV25-1 to TRBJ1-1; 8 nucleotides match TRBD1. The CDR3 has 16 residues. Germline-derived CDR1 and CDR2 are MGHDK and SYGVNS. The J segment lost 4 bases and the V segment lost 4 bases, leaving 11 bases of the junction unmatched. CDR3 sequence (DNA): TGTGCCAGCAGTGTTGACAGGGGAGGGGTGAGCACTGAAGCTTTCTTT. Translated: CASSVDRGGVSTEAFF.

The chain joins TRBV12-3 or TRBV12-4 to TRBJ1-2, with a possible D match to TRBD1 (5 bases). The CDR3 covers 12 residues. Trimming cost V 7 bases and J 4 bases, with 10 bases left between them. The CDR3 DNA sequence: TGTGCCAGCACCCCCGGGGGCTATGGCTACACCTTC. Its translation is CASTPGGYGYTF.

As DNA, the CDR3 is TGTGCCAGCAGCCTCACTACTTACAATGAGCAGTTCTTC. This translates into CASSLTTYNEQFF. The chain recombines TRBV11-3 with TRBJ2-1; D is ambiguous. Per the germline V gene, CDR1 is SGHNT and CDR2 is YENEEA. V gave up 5 bases and J gave up 4 bases, with 9 bases separating them. The CDR3 consists of 13 residues.

V and J are TRBV20-1 and TRBJ1-2; weak D call: TRBD1 (5 bases). The V end was cut by 7 bases, the J end by 7 bases, with 13 bases between. This CDR3 region has 11 residues. Germline V gene sequence: CDR1 DFQATT, CDR2 SNEGSKA (reference sequence). The CDR3 here is CSESGGAGYTF. CDR3 DNA: TGCAGTGAAAGTGGAGGGGCTGGCTACACCTTC.

This clone was picked up one time. V and J are TRBV23-1 and TRBJ1-5; a possible D gene is TRBD1 (5 bases). TRBV23-1 is recorded as an ORF, its role being uncertain. The CDR3 sequence is 18 residues long. The V end lost 6 bases, the J end lost 3 bases, and 24 bases lay between the germline ends. CDR3: CASRQKGPGFGHNQPQHF. Written as DNA, the CDR3 is TGCGCCAGCAGGCAGAAGGGGCCGGGCTTCGGGCACAATCAGCCCCAGCATTTT.

This rearrangement joins TRBV28 to TRBJ2-7, with D perhaps TRBD2 (7 bases). The germline V and J ends were trimmed by 8 bases and 3 bases, with 17 bases remaining between them. The CDR3 runs 14 residues. The germline V gene has CDR1 MDHEN and CDR2 SYDVKM. The CDR3 sequence: CASQPGGWGYEQYF. The DNA for the CDR3 is TGTGCCAGCCAGCCGGGGGGCTGGGGCTACGAGCAGTACTTC.

This clone has more than one count but fewer than ten. The chain carries TRBV7-2 and TRBJ1-5; D is unresolved. The germline V gene encodes CDR1 SGHTA and CDR2 FQGNSA. Trimming stripped 3 bases from V and 7 bases from J, with 10 bases between. This CDR3 is built from 13 residues. Written as DNA, the CDR3 is TGTGCCAGCAGCTTTAGAGGAAACCAGCCCCAGCATTTT. Protein: CASSFRGNQPQHF. Together with reference TRBV7-2 and TRBJ1-5, the CDR3 gives the full variable domain: GAGVSQSPSNKVTEKGKDVELRCDPISGHTALYWYRQSLGQGLEFLIYFQGNSAPDKSGLPSDRFSAERTGGSVSTLTIQRTQQEDSAVYLCASSFRGNQPQHFGDGTRLSIL.

The V call is TRBV6-6, the J call TRBJ2-5; D not resolved. In germline, CDR1 is MNHNY, CDR2 SVGAGI (reference sequence). The CDR3 spans 12 residues. Trimming removed 3 bases at V and 2 bases at J, with 4 bases between. Here the CDR3 reads CASSYQQETQYF. In DNA, the CDR3 is TGTGCCAGCAGTTATCAGCAAGAGACCCAGTACTTC.

The chain combines TRBV5-1 with TRBJ2-5; 10 positions match TRBD2. CDR1 and CDR2 (germline): SGHRS, YFSETQ. The CDR3 runs 16 residues. V shed 4 bases and J 0 bases; nucleotides not matched to a gene: 6. CDR3 sequence reads: CASSAPGLANQETQYF. The CDR3 DNA follows: TGCGCCAGCAGCGCCCCGGGACTAGCGAACCAAGAGACCCAGTACTTC.

Worth noting for this clone: This CDR3 is also generated by other DNA sequences in the sample. The V call is TRBV3-1 (or the pseudogene TRBV3-2), the J call TRBJ2-2, with D unresolved. The V and J ends lost 1 base and 4 bases respectively, with 7 bases between them. CDR3 length: 14 amino acids. Germline V lookup: CDR1 LGHDT, CDR2 YNNKEL (reference sequence). The CDR3 DNA reads TGTGCCAGCAGCCAAGCAGGAAGCACCGGGGAGCTGTTTTTT. Residues: CASSQAGSTGELFF.

The rearrangement links TRBV7-8 to TRBJ2-7, with D possibly matching TRBD1 (6 bases). Deletions cut 5 bases from V and 2 bases from J, with 13 bases between. CDR1 and CDR2 from the germline V gene are SGHVS and FQNEAQ. This CDR3 has 14 amino acids. The CDR3 sequence: CASSTQQGPYEQYF. Here the CDR3 DNA reads TGTGCCAGCAGCACCCAACAGGGTCCCTACGAGCAGTACTTC.

The V and J genes are TRBV19 and TRBJ1-5; D possibly corresponds to TRBD1 (5 bases). This CDR3 contains 15 residues. The V gene lost 3 bases and the J gene lost 7 bases, with 16 bases spanning the gap. CDR1 is LNHDA, CDR2 SQIVND, per germline (reference sequence). The CDR3 sequence: CASSIPQGGRQPQHF. In nucleotides, the CDR3 is TGTGCCAGTAGTATCCCCCAGGGTGGAAGACAGCCCCAGCATTTT.

This CDR3 is CANQGEVYGYTF. The CDR3 DNA is TGTGCCAACCAGGGCGAGGTTTATGGCTACACCTTC. The genes are TRBV6-5 and TRBJ1-2, with D perhaps matching TRBD1 (5 bases). Trimming cost V 10 bases and J 5 bases, with 14 bases left between them. Per germline, CDR1 MNHEY and CDR2 SVGAGI. The CDR3 covers 12 residues.